Below are 10 T cell receptor beta chains sequenced from a single sample in a study of Ad26.COV2.S vaccination and SARS-CoV-2 variants. Using immunoSEQ multiplex PCR, the repertoire was profiled, and TCRdb retains in-frame clones only, with some absent. Among 46,000 or so clones listed, roughly 84% were seen once. The source material was peripheral blood, sampled after recovery from COVID-19. These receptors were taken from a human donor who had recovered from COVID-19.

The V gene is TRBV25-1, the J gene TRBJ2-7; D is unresolved. The germline CDR1 and CDR2 sequences are MGHDK and SYGVNS. Trimming pared 4 bases from V and 3 bases from J, leaving 4 bases between. The CDR3 length is 11 residues. In DNA form, the CDR3 reads TGTGCCAGCAGTGGCTTCTACGAGCAGTACTTC. Protein sequence: CASSGFYEQYF.

This rearrangement joins TRBV18 to TRBJ1-1, with 8 positions matching TRBD1. V lost 3 bases, J lost 5 bases, and 8 bases stayed unmatched. The CDR3 consists of 15 residues. Germline CDR1 and CDR2: KGHSH and LQKENI. This chain's CDR3 is CASSPAGQGVTEAFF. The CDR3 bases are TGTGCCAGCTCACCGGCAGGACAGGGCGTGACTGAAGCTTTCTTT.

The chain uses TRBV6-2 or TRBV6-3 and TRBJ2-1, with unresolved D. The CDR3 has 14 amino acids. From germline, CDR1 is MNHEY and CDR2 SVGEGT. V was trimmed by 2 bases and J by 4 bases, leaving 9 bases between them. CDR3 loop: CASSYVSLYNEQFF. CDR3 nucleotide sequence: TGTGCCAGCAGTTACGTAAGTCTGTACAATGAGCAGTTCTTC.

The chain uses TRBV15 and TRBJ2-3, with TRBD2 matching 13 bases. From germline, CDR1 is LNHNV and CDR2 YYDKDF (reference sequence). This CDR3 has 15 amino acids. V was clipped by 4 bases and J by 6 bases; unmatched bases: 4. The CDR3 region is CATSNPGLAGDTQYF. The CDR3 DNA reads as TGTGCCACCAGCAACCCGGGACTAGCGGGGGATACGCAGTATTTT.

The gene calls are TRBV2 and TRBJ2-2; D call uncertain. CDR3 length: 14 residues. From germline, CDR1 is SNHLY and CDR2 FYNNEI. V shed 1 base and J shed 4 bases, with 7 bases lying between them. The CDR3 DNA is TGTGCCAGCAGTGAAGGACATTTCACCGGGGAGCTGTTTTTT. Its translation: CASSEGHFTGELFF.

The rearrangement links TRBV6-4 to TRBJ1-2; D gene uncertain. Trimming stripped 2 bases from V and 14 bases from J, with 6 bases between. The CDR3 totals 9 residues. The germline CDR1 and CDR2 sequences are MRHNA and SNTAGT. The chain's CDR3 is CASSDTPTF. In nucleotides, the CDR3 is TGTGCCAGCAGTGACACCCCAACCTTC.

CDR3 region: CASGQRREQSQETQYF. For the CDR3, the DNA is TGTGCCAGCGGACAGCGAAGGGAACAGTCTCAAGAGACCCAGTACTTC. J is TRBJ2-5 and V is TRBV18, with a weak D call TRBD1 (6 bases). Trimming took 8 bases from V and 2 from J, leaving 21 bases between them. There are 16 residues in the CDR3. CDR1 is KGHSH, CDR2 LQKENI, per germline.

This clone was picked up a small number of times. This chain uses TRBV3-1 (or the pseudogene TRBV3-2) with TRBJ1-6; 10 bases align to TRBD1. The CDR3 length is 15 residues. With 3 bases clipped from V and 8 bases from J, the junction kept 4 bases outside the gene matches. Looked up from germline, CDR1 is LGHDT and CDR2 is YNNKEL (reference sequence). CDR3 DNA: TGTGCCAGCAGCCACCCGACAGGGGGCGATTCACCCCTCCACTTT. Translation: CASSHPTGGDSPLHF.

The chain couples TRBV30 to TRBJ1-3, with no clear D. V lost 3 bases and J 2 bases, leaving 8 bases between the germline ends. CDR1 is GTSNPN and CDR2 is SVGIG in the germline V gene (reference sequence). CDR3 length: 13 residues. CDR3 coding DNA: TGTGCCTGGAGGCCCCTACCTGGAAACACCATATATTTT. It codes for CAWRPLPGNTIYF.

The chain joins TRBV24-1 to TRBJ2-1; D may be TRBD2 (5 bases). In germline, CDR1 is KGHDR, CDR2 SFDVKD. V was cut by 3 bases and J by 8 bases, with 16 bases left in between. The CDR3 consists of 15 residues. The CDR3 bases are TGTGCCACCAGTGATATGACTTACGAGGGCGATGAGCAGTTCTTC. Protein sequence: CATSDMTYEGDEQFF.